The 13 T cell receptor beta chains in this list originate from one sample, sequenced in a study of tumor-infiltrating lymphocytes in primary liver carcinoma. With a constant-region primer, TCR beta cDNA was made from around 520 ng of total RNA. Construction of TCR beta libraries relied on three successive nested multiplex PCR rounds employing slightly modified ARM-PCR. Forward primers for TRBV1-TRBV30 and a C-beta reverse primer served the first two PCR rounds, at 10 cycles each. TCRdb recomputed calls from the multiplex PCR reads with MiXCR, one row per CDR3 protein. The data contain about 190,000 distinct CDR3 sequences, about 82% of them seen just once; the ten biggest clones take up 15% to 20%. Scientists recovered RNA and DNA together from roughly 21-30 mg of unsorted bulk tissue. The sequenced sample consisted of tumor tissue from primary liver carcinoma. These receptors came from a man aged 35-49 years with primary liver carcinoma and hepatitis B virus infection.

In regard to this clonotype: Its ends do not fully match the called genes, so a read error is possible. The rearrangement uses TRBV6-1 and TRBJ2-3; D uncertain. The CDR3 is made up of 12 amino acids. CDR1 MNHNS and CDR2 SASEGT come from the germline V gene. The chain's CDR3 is CVSKPSTDTHYF. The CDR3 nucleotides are TGTGTTAGCAAGCCCAGCACAGATACGCACTATTTT.

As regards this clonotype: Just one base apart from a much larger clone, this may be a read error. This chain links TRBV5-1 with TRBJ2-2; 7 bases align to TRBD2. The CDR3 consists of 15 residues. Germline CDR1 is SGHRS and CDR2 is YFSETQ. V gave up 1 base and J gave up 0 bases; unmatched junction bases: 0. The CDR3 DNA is TGCGCCAGCAGCTTGCGGGGGGCGAACACCGGGGAGCTGTTTTTT. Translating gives CASSLRGANTGELFF.

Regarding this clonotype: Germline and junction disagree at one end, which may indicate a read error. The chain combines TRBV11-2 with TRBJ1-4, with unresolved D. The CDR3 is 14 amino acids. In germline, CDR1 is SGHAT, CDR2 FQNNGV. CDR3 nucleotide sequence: TGTGGCAGCAGCTTAGATCTTAGGTGGCTCAGGCTGTTTTTT. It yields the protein CGSSLDLRWLRLFF.

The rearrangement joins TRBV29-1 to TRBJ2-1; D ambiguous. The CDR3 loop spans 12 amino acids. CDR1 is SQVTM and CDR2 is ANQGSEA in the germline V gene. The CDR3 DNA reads TGCAGTGTGTACCCCTCATCTGTTGAGCAGTTCTTC. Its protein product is CSVYPSSVEQFF.

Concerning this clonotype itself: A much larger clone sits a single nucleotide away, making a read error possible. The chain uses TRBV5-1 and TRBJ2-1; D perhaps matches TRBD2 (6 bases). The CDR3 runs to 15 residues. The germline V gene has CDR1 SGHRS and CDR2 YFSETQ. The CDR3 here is CTSSLYGSSYNEQFF. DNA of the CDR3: TGCACCAGCAGCTTGTACGGGAGCTCCTACAATGAGCAGTTCTTC.

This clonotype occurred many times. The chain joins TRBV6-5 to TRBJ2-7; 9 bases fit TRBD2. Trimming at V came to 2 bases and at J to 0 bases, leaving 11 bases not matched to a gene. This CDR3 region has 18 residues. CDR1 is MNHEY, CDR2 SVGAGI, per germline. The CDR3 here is CASSYRYPSGISSYEQYF. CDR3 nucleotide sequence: TGTGCCAGCAGTTACCGCTACCCTAGCGGGATCAGCTCCTACGAGCAGTACTTC.

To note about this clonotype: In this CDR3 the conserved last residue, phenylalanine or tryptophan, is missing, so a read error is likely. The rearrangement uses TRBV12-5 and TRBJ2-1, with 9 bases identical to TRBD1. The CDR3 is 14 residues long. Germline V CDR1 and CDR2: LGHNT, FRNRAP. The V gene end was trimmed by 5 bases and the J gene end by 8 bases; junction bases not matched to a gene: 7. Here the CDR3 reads CASGRDRVNYEQFL. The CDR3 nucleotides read TGTGCTAGTGGTCGGGACAGGGTTAACTATGAGCAGTTCCTC.

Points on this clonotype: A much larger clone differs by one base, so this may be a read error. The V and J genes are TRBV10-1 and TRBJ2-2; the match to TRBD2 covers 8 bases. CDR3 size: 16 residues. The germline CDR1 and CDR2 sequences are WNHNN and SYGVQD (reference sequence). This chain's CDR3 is CASNEMAGGLGGELFF. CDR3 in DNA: TGCGCCAGCAATGAGATGGCGGGAGGATTAGGCGGGGAGCTGTTTTTT.

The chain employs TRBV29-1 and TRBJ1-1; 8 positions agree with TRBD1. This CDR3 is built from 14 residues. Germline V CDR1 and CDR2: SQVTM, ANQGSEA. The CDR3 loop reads CNVTGDAMDTEAFF. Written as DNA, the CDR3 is TGCAACGTGACAGGGGATGCAATGGACACTGAAGCTTTCTTT.

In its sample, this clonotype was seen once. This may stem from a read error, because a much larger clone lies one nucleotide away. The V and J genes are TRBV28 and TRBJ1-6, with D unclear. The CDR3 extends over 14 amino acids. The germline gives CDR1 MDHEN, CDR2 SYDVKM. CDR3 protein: CTSSLRENGSPLHF. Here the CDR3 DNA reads TGTACCAGCAGTTTGCGGGAAAACGGGTCACCCCTCCACTTT.

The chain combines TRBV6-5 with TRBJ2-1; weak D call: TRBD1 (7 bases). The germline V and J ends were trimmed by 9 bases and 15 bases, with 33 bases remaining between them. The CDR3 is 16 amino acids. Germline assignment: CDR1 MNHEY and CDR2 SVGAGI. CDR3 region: CASWTKGGPIRGGRFF. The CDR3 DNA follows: TGTGCCAGTTGGACTAAAGGGGGCCCTATTCGCGGTGGGCGGTTCTTC.

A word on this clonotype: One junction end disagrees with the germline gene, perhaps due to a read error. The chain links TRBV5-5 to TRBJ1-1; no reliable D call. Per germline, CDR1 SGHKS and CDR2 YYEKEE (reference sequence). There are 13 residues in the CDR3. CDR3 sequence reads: CVSSLRRNTEAFF. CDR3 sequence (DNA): TGCGTCAGCAGCTTGAGAAGGAACACTGAAGCTTTCTTT.

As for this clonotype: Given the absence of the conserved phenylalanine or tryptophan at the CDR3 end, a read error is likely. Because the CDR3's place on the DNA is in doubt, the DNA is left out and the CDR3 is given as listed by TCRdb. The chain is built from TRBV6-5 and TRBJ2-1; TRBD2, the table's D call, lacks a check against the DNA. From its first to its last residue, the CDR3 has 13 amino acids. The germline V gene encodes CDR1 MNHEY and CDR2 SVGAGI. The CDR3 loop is CASILTSGTVQLL.